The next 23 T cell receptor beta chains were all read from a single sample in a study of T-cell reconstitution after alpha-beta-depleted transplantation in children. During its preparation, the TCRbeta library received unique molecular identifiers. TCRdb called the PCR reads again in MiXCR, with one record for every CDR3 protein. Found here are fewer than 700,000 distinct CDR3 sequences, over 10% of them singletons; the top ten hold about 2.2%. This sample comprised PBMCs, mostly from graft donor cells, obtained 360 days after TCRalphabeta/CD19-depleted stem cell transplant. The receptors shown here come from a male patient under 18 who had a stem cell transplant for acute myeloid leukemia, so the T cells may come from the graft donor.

Here the CDR3 DNA reads TGTGCCAGTAACGGGAGGGGATCCTACAATGAGCAGTTCTTC. This sequence encodes CASNGRGSYNEQFF. This sequence joins TRBV19 and TRBJ2-1; 8 bases line up with TRBD2. Trimming took 7 bases from V and 1 from J; bases not matched to a gene: 3. CDR1 and CDR2 (germline): LNHDA, SQIVND (reference sequence). CDR3 length: 14 amino acids. Filled out from reference TRBV19 and TRBJ2-1, the complete variable domain reads DGGITQSPKYLFRKEGQNVTLSCEQNLNHDAMYWYRQDPGQGLRLIYYSQIVNDFQKGDIAEGYSVSREKKESFPLTVTSAQKNPTAFYLCASNGRGSYNEQFFGPGTRLTVL.

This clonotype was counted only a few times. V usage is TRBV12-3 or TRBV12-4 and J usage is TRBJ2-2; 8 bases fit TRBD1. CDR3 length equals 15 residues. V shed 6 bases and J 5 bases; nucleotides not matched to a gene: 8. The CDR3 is CASRPGGERTGELFF. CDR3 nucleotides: TGTGCCAGCAGACCAGGGGGCGAAAGGACCGGGGAGCTGTTTTTT.

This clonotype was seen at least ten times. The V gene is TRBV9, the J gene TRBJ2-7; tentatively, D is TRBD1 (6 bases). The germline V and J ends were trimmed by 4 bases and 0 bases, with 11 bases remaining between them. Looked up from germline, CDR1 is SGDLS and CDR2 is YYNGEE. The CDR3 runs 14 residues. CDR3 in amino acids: CASSTRQVSYEQYF. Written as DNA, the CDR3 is TGTGCCAGCAGCACCAGACAGGTCTCCTACGAGCAGTACTTC. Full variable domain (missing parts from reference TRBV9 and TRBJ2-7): DSGVTQTPKHLITATGQRVTLRCSPRSGDLSVYWYQQSLDQGLQFLIQYYNGEERAKGNILERFSAQQFPDLHSELNLSSLELGDSALYFCASSTRQVSYEQYFGPGTRLTVT.

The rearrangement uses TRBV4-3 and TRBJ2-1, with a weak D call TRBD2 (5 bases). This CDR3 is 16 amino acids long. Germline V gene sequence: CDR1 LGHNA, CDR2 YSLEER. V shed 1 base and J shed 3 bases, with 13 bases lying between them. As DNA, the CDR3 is TGCGCCAGCAGCCAAGGATCCGGCGGACTCTACAATGAGCAGTTCTTC. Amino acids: CASSQGSGGLYNEQFF.

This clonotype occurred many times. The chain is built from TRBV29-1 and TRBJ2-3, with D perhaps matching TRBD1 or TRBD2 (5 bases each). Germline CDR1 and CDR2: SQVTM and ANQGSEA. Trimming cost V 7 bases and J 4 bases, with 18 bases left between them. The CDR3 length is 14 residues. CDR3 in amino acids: CSARDPALADTQYF. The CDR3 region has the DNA TGCAGCGCCCGGGACCCGGCCCTCGCAGATACGCAGTATTTT.

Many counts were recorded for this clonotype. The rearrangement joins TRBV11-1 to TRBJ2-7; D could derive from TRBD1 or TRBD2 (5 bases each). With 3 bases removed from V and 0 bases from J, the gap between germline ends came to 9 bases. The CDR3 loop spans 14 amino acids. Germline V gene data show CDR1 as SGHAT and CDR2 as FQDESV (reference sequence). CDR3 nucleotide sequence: TGTGCCAGCAGCTTTGGGACGGGCTCCTACGAGCAGTACTTC. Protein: CASSFGTGSYEQYF.

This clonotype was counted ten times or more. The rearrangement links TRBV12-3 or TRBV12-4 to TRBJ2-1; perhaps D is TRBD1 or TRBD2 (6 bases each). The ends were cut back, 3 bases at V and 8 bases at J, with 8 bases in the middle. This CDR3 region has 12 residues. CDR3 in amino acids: CASSLGGHEQFF. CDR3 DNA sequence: TGTGCCAGCAGTTTGGGGGGCCATGAGCAGTTCTTC.

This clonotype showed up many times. CDR3 bases: TGTGCCAGCAGCTTGGACAGGGGGCCCTACGAGCAGTACTTC. Its translation is CASSLDRGPYEQYF. This chain links TRBV5-6 with TRBJ2-7; TRBD1 agrees at 9 bases. The CDR3 is made up of 14 amino acids. J lost 2 bases, V lost 0 bases, and 0 bases had no gene match. Germline assignment: CDR1 SGHDT and CDR2 YYEEEE.

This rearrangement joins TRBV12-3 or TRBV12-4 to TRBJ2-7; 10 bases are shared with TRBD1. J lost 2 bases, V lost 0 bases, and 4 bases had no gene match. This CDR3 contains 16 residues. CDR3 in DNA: TGTGCCAGCAGTTTAGCGGGACAGGGGACCCCCTACGAGCAGTACTTC. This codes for CASSLAGQGTPYEQYF.

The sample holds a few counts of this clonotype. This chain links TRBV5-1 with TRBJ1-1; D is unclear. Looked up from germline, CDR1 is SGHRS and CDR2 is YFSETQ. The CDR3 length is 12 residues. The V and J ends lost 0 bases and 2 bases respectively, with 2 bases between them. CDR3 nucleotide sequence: TGCGCCAGCAGCTTGGACAACACTGAAGCTTTCTTT. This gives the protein CASSLDNTEAFF. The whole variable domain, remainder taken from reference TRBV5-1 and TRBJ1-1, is KAGVTQTPRYLIKTRGQQVTLSCSPISGHRSVSWYQQTPGQGLQFLFEYFSETQRNKGNFPGRFSGRQFSNSRSEMNVSTLELGDSALYLCASSLDNTEAFFGQGTRLTVV.

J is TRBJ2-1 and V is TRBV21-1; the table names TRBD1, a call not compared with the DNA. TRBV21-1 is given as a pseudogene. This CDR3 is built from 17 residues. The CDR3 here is CASSTLSETGGDNEQFF. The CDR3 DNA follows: TGTGCCAGCAGCACCTTATCCGAGACAGGAGGAGACAATGAGCAGTTCTTC.

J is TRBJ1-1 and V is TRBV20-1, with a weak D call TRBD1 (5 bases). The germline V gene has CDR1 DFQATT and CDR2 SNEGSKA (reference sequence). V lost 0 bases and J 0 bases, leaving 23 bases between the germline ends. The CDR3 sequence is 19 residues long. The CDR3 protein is CSARDQETERVDMNTEAFF. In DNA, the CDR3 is TGCAGTGCTAGAGATCAAGAGACAGAGCGTGTCGACATGAACACTGAAGCTTTCTTT.

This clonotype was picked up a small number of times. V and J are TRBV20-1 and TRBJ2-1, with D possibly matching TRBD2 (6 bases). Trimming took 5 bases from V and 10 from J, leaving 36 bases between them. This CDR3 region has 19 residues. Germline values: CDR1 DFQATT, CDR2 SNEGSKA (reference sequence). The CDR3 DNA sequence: TGCAGTGCTGCGGGACGCCCCTCAAGAACCTCAATCCCGAAAGGCGAGCAGTTCTTC. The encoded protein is CSAAGRPSRTSIPKGEQFF.

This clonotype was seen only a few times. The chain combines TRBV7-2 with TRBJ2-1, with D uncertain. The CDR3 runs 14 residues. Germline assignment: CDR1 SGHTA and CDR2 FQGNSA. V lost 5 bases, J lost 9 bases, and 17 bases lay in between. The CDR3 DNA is TGTGCCAGCAGCCAACCGAGACTGTACCGTGAGCAGTTCTTC. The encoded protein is CASSQPRLYREQFF.

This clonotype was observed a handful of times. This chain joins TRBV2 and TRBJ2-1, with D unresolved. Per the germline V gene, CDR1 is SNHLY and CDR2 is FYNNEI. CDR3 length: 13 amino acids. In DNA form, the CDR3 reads TGTGCGGGCCAAGGCTACCCTTGGAATGAGCAGTTCTTC. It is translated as CAGQGYPWNEQFF.

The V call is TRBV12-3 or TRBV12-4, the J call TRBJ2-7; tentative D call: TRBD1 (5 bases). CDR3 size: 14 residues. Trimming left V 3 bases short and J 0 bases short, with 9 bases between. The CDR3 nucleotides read TGTGCCAGCAGTTTCGCCAGGGCCTCCTACGAGCAGTACTTC. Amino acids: CASSFARASYEQYF.

This CDR3 reads CASSQGQGYGGTQYF. The CDR3 DNA sequence: TGCGCCAGCAGCCAAGGGCAGGGGTACGGAGGGACCCAGTACTTC. V is TRBV4-3 and J is TRBJ2-5; possible D gene TRBD1, 6 bases. This CDR3 comprises 15 residues. Trimming took off 1 base at V and 7 bases at J, with 16 bases between the two ends. Per the germline V gene, CDR1 is LGHNA and CDR2 is YSLEER.

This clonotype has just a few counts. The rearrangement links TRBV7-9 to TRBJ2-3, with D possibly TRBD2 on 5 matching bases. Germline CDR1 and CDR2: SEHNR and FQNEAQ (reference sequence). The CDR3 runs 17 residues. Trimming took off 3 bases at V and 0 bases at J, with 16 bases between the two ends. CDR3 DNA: TGTGCCAGCAGCTTTTCGGGGAGAGTGATTAGCACAGATACGCAGTATTTT. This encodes CASSFSGRVISTDTQYF.

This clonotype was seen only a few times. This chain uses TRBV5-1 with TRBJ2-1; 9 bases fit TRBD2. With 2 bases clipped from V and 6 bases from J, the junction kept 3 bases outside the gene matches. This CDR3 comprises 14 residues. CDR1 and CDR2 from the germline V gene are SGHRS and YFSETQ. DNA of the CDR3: TGCGCCAGCAGCTTTTATAGCGGGAGCAATGAGCAGTTCTTC. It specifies CASSFYSGSNEQFF.

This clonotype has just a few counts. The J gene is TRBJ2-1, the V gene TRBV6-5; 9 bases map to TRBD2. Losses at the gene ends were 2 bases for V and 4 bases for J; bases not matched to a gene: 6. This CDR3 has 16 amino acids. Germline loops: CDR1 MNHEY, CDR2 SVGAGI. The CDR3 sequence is CASSYVAGVGYNEQFF. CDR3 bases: TGTGCCAGCAGTTACGTAGCGGGAGTGGGGTACAATGAGCAGTTCTTC.

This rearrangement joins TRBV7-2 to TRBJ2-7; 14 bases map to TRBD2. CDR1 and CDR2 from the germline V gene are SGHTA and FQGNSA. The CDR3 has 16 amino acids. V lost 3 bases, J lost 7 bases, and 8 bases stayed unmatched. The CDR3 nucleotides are TGTGCCAGCAGCTTTACAGGACTAGCGGGAGGTTGGGAGCAGTACTTC. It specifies CASSFTGLAGGWEQYF.

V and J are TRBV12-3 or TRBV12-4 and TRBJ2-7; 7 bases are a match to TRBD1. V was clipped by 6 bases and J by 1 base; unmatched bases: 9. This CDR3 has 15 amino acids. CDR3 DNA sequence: TGTGCCAGCAGGGGGCACGGGACAGTTTCCTACGAGCAGTACTTC. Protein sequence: CASRGHGTVSYEQYF.

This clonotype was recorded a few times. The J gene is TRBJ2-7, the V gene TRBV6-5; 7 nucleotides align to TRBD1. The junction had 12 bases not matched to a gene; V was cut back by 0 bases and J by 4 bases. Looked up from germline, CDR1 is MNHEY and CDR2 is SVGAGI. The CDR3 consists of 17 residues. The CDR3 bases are TGTGCCAGCAGTTACTCTTTCGGGACAGATCATATGTACGAGCAGTACTTC. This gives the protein CASSYSFGTDHMYEQYF.